This TCR beta chain derives from a study of T cell repertoires in cytomegalovirus infection. Germline V lookup: CDR1 MDHEN, CDR2 SYDVKM. The CDR3 totals 13 residues. Trimming cost V 7 bases and J 6 bases, with 16 bases left between them. Worth noting for this clonotype: The antigen is undetermined.

A single record per CDR3 protein comes from TCRdb applying MiXCR to the reads. The top ten hold roughly 12% of the sample, which has a few hundred thousand distinct CDR3 sequences, roughly 36% seen once. This chain joins TRBV28 and TRBJ2-7, with D possibly being TRBD1 or TRBD2 (5 bases each). Sample: cultured PBMCs, taken from culture after CMV antigen stimulation. The receptor was derived from a human donor in good health (CMV status not recorded). Some clones in this sample may be carry-over from other donors' samples. CDR3 nucleotides: TGTGCCAGCACCGGAAACCAGGGACGCGAGCAGTACTTC. Translation: CASTGNQGREQYF.